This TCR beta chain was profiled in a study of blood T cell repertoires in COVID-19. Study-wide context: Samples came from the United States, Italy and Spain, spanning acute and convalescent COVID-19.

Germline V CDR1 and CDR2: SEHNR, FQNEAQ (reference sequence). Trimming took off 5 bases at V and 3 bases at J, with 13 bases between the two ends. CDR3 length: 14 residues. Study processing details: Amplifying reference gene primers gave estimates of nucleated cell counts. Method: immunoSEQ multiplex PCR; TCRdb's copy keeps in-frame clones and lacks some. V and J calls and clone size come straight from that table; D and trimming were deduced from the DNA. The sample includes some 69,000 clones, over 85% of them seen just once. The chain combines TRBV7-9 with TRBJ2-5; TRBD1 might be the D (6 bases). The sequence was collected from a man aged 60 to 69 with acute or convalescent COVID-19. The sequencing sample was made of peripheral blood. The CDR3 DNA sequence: TGTGCCAGCAGCCAAGGACAGTATGAAGAGACCCAGTACTTC. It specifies CASSQGQYEETQYF.